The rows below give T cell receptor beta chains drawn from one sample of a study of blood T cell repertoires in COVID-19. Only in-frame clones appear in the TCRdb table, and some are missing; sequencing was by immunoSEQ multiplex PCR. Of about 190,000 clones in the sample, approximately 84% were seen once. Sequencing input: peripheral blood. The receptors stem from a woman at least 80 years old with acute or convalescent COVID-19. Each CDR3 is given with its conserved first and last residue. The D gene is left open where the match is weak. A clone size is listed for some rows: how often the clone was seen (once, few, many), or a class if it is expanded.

TGTGCCAGTAGTATAGGAGACACCGATGAAAAACTGTTTTTT	CASSIGDTDEKLFF	TRBV19	-	-	TRBJ1-4
TGTGCCAGTAGTATTCGGACAGGGCAATATGGCTACACCTTC	CASSIRTGQYGYTF	TRBV19	TRBD1	-	TRBJ1-2
-	CASSLFLSPLHF	TRBV28	-	-	TRBJ1-6
TGTGCCAGCAGCCTCAATGGGGGGGCCGCCGGGGAGCTGTTTTTT	CASSLNGGAAGELFF	TRBV3-1/TRBV3-2	-	-	TRBJ2-2
TGCGCCAGCAGCCCGCGGGGGACTGAAAAACTGTTTTTT	CASSPRGTEKLFF	TRBV5-1	-	-	TRBJ1-4
TGTGCCAGCAGCCCCCCCGACTGGTCCAATGAGCAGTTCTTC	CASSPPDWSNEQFF	TRBV28	-	-	TRBJ2-1
TGCGCCAGCAGCTGGACAGGGATTTGGTCTGGGGCCAACGTCCTGACTTTC	CASSWTGIWSGANVLTF	TRBV5-1	TRBD1	-	TRBJ2-6
TGTGCCAGCAGCCAAGGACAGAACACTGAAGCTTTCTTT	CASSQGQNTEAFF	TRBV2	-	few	TRBJ1-1
TGTGCCACCGAGGCCGGGCAGGGGCAGTACTTC	CATEAGQGQYF	TRBV19	-	-	TRBJ2-4
TGTGCCAGCAGAGCTACAGGGGGCGCCTCCTACGAGCAGTACTTC	CASRATGGASYEQYF	TRBV28	TRBD1	-	TRBJ2-7
TGCGCCAGCAGCCAAGATTTTTTGCAGGATCTTGGTGGCTACACCTTC	CASSQDFLQDLGGYTF	TRBV4-3	-	-	TRBJ1-2
TGTGCCAGCTCACCACCGGGACTAGCGGCCTACGAGCAGTACTTC	CASSPPGLAAYEQYF	TRBV18	TRBD2	-	TRBJ2-7
TGTGCCAGCAAAATAAGTGGGACAGCCTCCTACGAGCAGTACTTC	CASKISGTASYEQYF	TRBV19	TRBD1	-	TRBJ2-7
TGTGCCAGCAGCTTAGATCAGAGCAGGGGGCGTGCTTTCTTT	CASSLDQSRGRAFF	TRBV11-2	TRBD1	-	TRBJ1-1
TGTGCCACCGGAGCCGGGACAGGGGAACCCTACAATGAGCAGTTCTTC	CATGAGTGEPYNEQFF	TRBV24-1	TRBD1	-	TRBJ2-1
TGTGCCAGCACAGCGGGAGCAGCAGATACGCAGTATTTT	CASTAGAADTQYF	TRBV28	TRBD2	few	TRBJ2-3
TGCGCCAGCAGCTTCACAGGGCCTGTGATCAGTGAGCAGTTCTTC	CASSFTGPVISEQFF	TRBV5-1	-	few	TRBJ2-1
TGTGCCAGCAGTGACGAGGACAGGGCGGGGACTGAAGCTTTCTTT	CASSDEDRAGTEAFF	TRBV6-1	TRBD1	-	TRBJ1-1
TGTGCCAGCAGCCCAGACCGGGACAGGGTTGACACTGAAGCTTTCTTT	CASSPDRDRVDTEAFF	TRBV3-1/TRBV3-2	TRBD1	-	TRBJ1-1
TGTGCCAGCATGCGGGACTGGACCTCCTACGAGCAGTACTTC	CASMRDWTSYEQYF	TRBV25-1	-	-	TRBJ2-7
TGTGCCAGTAGAGGGGGAGGGACTGAAGCTTTCTTT	CASRGGGTEAFF	TRBV19	-	few	TRBJ1-1
TGTGCCAGCAGTGATCCTAGCGGGAGCCTCACAGATACGCAGTATTTT	CASSDPSGSLTDTQYF	TRBV2	TRBD2	-	TRBJ2-3
TGTGCCAGCAGCCCAGCCGGGACACAGAATTCACCCCTCCACTTT	CASSPAGTQNSPLHF	TRBV4-2	-	-	TRBJ1-6
TGTGCCTGGAATGGGGGGGCCGGTCAGCCCCAGCATTTT	CAWNGGAGQPQHF	TRBV30	-	-	TRBJ1-5
TGTGCCAGCAGCGCACAGGGTGACACTGAAGCTTTCTTT	CASSAQGDTEAFF	TRBV7-9	-	-	TRBJ1-1
TGTGCCAGCAGTGAATTTTCCGGGTATGGCTACACCTTC	CASSEFSGYGYTF	TRBV2	-	-	TRBJ1-2
TGTGCCAGCAGCTCCTCGCAGGGCTTTCAGTTCTTC	CASSSSQGFQFF	TRBV7-2	-	-	TRBJ2-1
TGTGCCAGCAGCCGCCCCGGGACACCCTCCTACGAGCAGTACTTC	CASSRPGTPSYEQYF	TRBV28	-	-	TRBJ2-7
TGTGCCAGCAGTTACCGACAGAGCCCGAACACTGAAGCTTTCTTT	CASSYRQSPNTEAFF	TRBV6-5	-	-	TRBJ1-1
TGTGCCAGCAGCCTACAGGGGGCTTTTGGAAACACCATATATTTT	CASSLQGAFGNTIYF	TRBV7-3	TRBD1	-	TRBJ1-3
TGTGCCAGCAGTTTGTTGGGGGACAGGGCCCGGGGCTACACCTTC	CASSLLGDRARGYTF	TRBV27	TRBD1	-	TRBJ1-2
TGTGCCAGCAGCCACGGCGGGAGTGTCTACGAGCAGTACTTC	CASSHGGSVYEQYF	TRBV14	TRBD2	few	TRBJ2-7
TGTGCCAGCAGCGTAGACGTCACAGGGCAAGAGACCCAGTACTTC	CASSVDVTGQETQYF	TRBV9	-	-	TRBJ2-5
TGTGCCAGCAGCTACTATAATCAGCCCCAGCATTTT	CASSYYNQPQHF	TRBV7-2	-	few	TRBJ1-5
TGCGCCAGCAGCCAAGATCTTGGTGGGCAGGTTCCCCCGAGCTATGGCTACACCTTC	CASSQDLGGQVPPSYGYTF	TRBV4-3	-	-	TRBJ1-2
TGTGCCAGCAGCCCTCGGTTAGGGGGTGATGAAAAACTGTTTTTT	CASSPRLGGDEKLFF	TRBV5-4	-	few	TRBJ1-4
TGTGCCTGGGACGCAGGGGCCCGGGTGCAGTACTTC	CAWDAGARVQYF	TRBV30	-	once	TRBJ2-7
TGCGCCAGCAGCCAAGAAGTCAGGGGTGAAGCTTTCTTT	CASSQEVRGEAFF	TRBV4-1	-	once	TRBJ1-1
TGTGCCAGCAGCTTAAGGCTAGCGGGAGTCGGTGAGCAGTTCTTC	CASSLRLAGVGEQFF	TRBV7-8	TRBD2	-	TRBJ2-1
TGTGCCAGCAGCCTTTCATCGGGGACTTTCTTC	CASSLSSGTFF	TRBV11-2	-	once	TRBJ2-1
TGCGCCAGCCAGGAAAGTCTAACGGGAAGCACAGATACGCAGTATTTT	CASQESLTGSTDTQYF	TRBV4-3	-	-	TRBJ2-3